The 26 T cell receptor beta chains listed next were all sequenced from one sample in a study of shared clonotypes between healthy human individuals. Terminally differentiated effector memory CD45RA+ cells were excluded from the naive CD8 cells, which were CD45RO-negative and positively selected for CCR7. The assay was immunoSEQ multiplex PCR, and TCRdb's table has in-frame clones only and misses some. The table includes around 1,900,000 clones, 90% to 95% detected once. Sequenced: naive CD8+ T cells from PBMCs. The receptors were gathered from a man aged 18 to 29 in good health. Some clones in this sample may be carry-over from other donors' samples.

The V and J genes are TRBV11-2 and TRBJ2-2; weak D call: TRBD2 (6 bases). CDR3 length: 16 amino acids. In germline, CDR1 is SGHAT, CDR2 FQNNGV. Trimming cost V 4 bases and J 4 bases, with 16 bases left between them. For the CDR3, the DNA is TGTGCCAGCAGCTCCCCCGGGGGAGCGGTCACCGGGGAGCTGTTTTTT. Encoded protein: CASSSPGGAVTGELFF.

This clone was found once. The rearrangement uses TRBV27 and TRBJ2-3; D remains unclear. CDR3 length: 11 amino acids. CDR1 and CDR2 (germline): MNHEY, SMNVEV (reference sequence). V lost 8 bases and J 9 bases, leaving 12 bases between the germline ends. The CDR3 sequence: CASRAGRTQYF. The CDR3 DNA sequence: TGTGCCAGCCGGGCTGGACGCACGCAGTATTTT.

V is TRBV27 and J is TRBJ2-7; D might be TRBD1 (5 bases). This CDR3 is built from 14 residues. Deletions cut 6 bases from V and 0 bases from J, with 12 bases between. Germline lookup yields CDR1 MNHEY and CDR2 SMNVEV (reference sequence). CDR3: CASSRAVSSYEQYF. For the CDR3, the DNA is TGTGCCAGCAGCAGGGCGGTGAGCTCCTACGAGCAGTACTTC.

This chain joins TRBV9 and TRBJ1-6, with D maybe TRBD1 (5 bases). V lost 4 bases and J lost 9, with 17 bases in between. In germline, CDR1 is SGDLS, CDR2 YYNGEE. CDR3 length: 15 residues. Here the CDR3 DNA reads TGTGCCAGCAGCAACCAGGGCCAGCCCGGTTCACCCCTCCACTTT. This sequence encodes CASSNQGQPGSPLHF.

Comments on this clone: The same CDR3 also results from other DNA sequences found in this sample. This chain links TRBV28 with TRBJ2-1; TRBD2 matches at 13 bases. Germline values: CDR1 MDHEN, CDR2 SYDVKM. V gave up 5 bases and J gave up 8 bases; unmatched junction bases: 6. The CDR3 spans 15 residues. The CDR3 region is CASSLGTSGTDEQFF. The CDR3 DNA follows: TGTGCCAGCAGTCTTGGGACTAGCGGGACCGATGAGCAGTTCTTC. The whole variable domain, remainder taken from reference TRBV28 and TRBJ2-1, is DVKVTQSSRYLVKRTGEKVFLECVQDMDHENMFWYRQDPGLGLRLIYFSYDVKMKEKGDIPEGYSVSREKKERFSLILESASTNQTSMYLCASSLGTSGTDEQFFGPGTRLTVL.

The chain carries TRBV9 and TRBJ2-7, with 7 nucleotides matching TRBD2. CDR3 size: 15 residues. The trim removed 3 bases at V and 4 bases at J, leaving 10 bases unmatched. Germline assignment: CDR1 SGDLS and CDR2 YYNGEE. CDR3 sequence reads: CASSESGNPFYEQYF. Here the CDR3 DNA reads TGTGCCAGCAGCGAAAGCGGGAATCCCTTTTACGAGCAGTACTTC.

Comments on this clone: This same CDR3 is encoded by further DNA sequences in the sample. The CDR3 sequence is CATSRGQGPYEQYF. CDR3 in DNA: TGTGCCACCAGCAGAGGACAGGGGCCCTACGAGCAGTACTTC. The chain has TRBV15 and TRBJ2-7, with 8 bases identical to TRBD1. This CDR3 comprises 14 residues. In germline, CDR1 is LNHNV, CDR2 YYDKDF (reference sequence). J gave up 2 bases and V 1 base, and 1 base lay outside the gene matches. Full variable domain (remainder filled in from reference TRBV15 and TRBJ2-7): DAMVIQNPRYQVTQFGKPVTLSCSQTLNHNVMYWYQQKSSQAPKLLFHYYDKDFNNEADTPDNFQSRRPNTSFCFLDIRSPGLGDTAMYLCATSRGQGPYEQYFGPGTRLTVT.

The chain combines TRBV4-3 with TRBJ2-3; 8 bases fit TRBD2. The CDR3 has 14 residues. V was clipped by 1 base and J by 5 bases; unmatched bases: 2. Germline V CDR1 and CDR2: LGHNA, YSLEER. DNA of the CDR3: TGCGCCAGCAGCCAAGGAGCGGGAGTAGATACGCAGTATTTT. Its translation: CASSQGAGVDTQYF.

A word on this clone: The sample has other DNA sequences that encode this CDR3 too. The chain joins TRBV27 to TRBJ2-7; D might be TRBD1 (5 bases). Per the germline V gene, CDR1 is MNHEY and CDR2 is SMNVEV (reference sequence). The CDR3 spans 14 residues. V was shortened by 3 bases and J by 2 bases, with 11 bases between the two germline ends. The CDR3 loop is CASSLRDSPYEQYF. The CDR3 DNA is TGTGCCAGCAGTTTGCGCGACAGTCCCTACGAGCAGTACTTC.

CDR3 sequence (DNA): TGTGCCAGCAGCCAACTAGCGGGAGCGGCAGATACGCAGTATTTT. This encodes CASSQLAGAADTQYF. The chain recombines TRBV7-9 with TRBJ2-3, with 11 positions matching TRBD2. The germline gives CDR1 SEHNR, CDR2 FQNEAQ (reference sequence). Trimming cost V 5 bases and J 4 bases; bases outside gene matches: 5. The CDR3 covers 15 residues.

This chain uses TRBV27 with TRBJ2-7; D might be TRBD1 (6 bases). This CDR3 is built from 11 residues. Trimming took 2 bases from V and 13 from J, leaving 12 bases between them. Germline lookup yields CDR1 MNHEY and CDR2 SMNVEV (reference sequence). The DNA for the CDR3 is TGTGCCAGCAGTTTAGCCGACAGGACTTACTTC. Protein sequence: CASSLADRTYF.

The V gene is TRBV6-5, the J gene TRBJ1-2, with 7 bases matching TRBD1. The germline V gene has CDR1 MNHEY and CDR2 SVGAGI. The CDR3 length is 14 residues. V shed 2 bases and J 4 bases; nucleotides not matched to a gene: 4. CDR3: CASSYAQGGYGYTF. The CDR3 coding sequence is TGTGCCAGCAGTTACGCGCAGGGGGGCTATGGCTACACCTTC.

The V and J genes are TRBV28 and TRBJ2-2; D unclear. The CDR3 has 17 amino acids. Germline V gene data show CDR1 as MDHEN and CDR2 as SYDVKM. The V end was cut by 1 base, the J end by 3 bases, with 15 bases between. The CDR3 here is CASSLSLTLQDTGELFF. In nucleotides, the CDR3 is TGTGCCAGCAGTTTATCGCTAACCTTACAAGACACCGGGGAGCTGTTTTTT.

The rearrangement joins TRBV28 to TRBJ2-1; 13 nucleotides agree with TRBD2. Germline V gene sequence: CDR1 MDHEN, CDR2 SYDVKM. Trimming removed 4 bases from V and 5 bases from J; junction bases left unmatched: 8. The CDR3 runs to 17 residues. CDR3 in DNA: TGTGCCAGCAGTTCCGGGACTAGCGGGGACATAGACAATGAGCAGTTCTTC. Residues: CASSSGTSGDIDNEQFF.

The chain uses TRBV11-3 and TRBJ2-2; 7 nucleotides agree with TRBD2. In germline, CDR1 is SGHNT, CDR2 YENEEA. Germline trimming cut 5 bases from V and 2 bases from J; bases unmatched to any gene: 11. The CDR3 covers 17 residues. This CDR3 reads CASSRRGEGTNTGELFF. For the CDR3, the DNA is TGTGCCAGCAGCCGCCGGGGGGAGGGGACTAACACCGGGGAGCTGTTTTTT.

The sample holds one count of this clone. The chain joins TRBV27 to TRBJ1-1; D is unclear. This CDR3 is 15 amino acids long. The germline gives CDR1 MNHEY, CDR2 SMNVEV (reference sequence). The V and J ends lost 0 bases and 5 bases respectively, with 13 bases between them. CDR3 in amino acids: CASSLSREKVTEAFF. The CDR3, as DNA: TGTGCCAGCAGTTTATCACGGGAGAAGGTGACTGAAGCTTTCTTT.

The chain uses TRBV4-3 and TRBJ2-1; D perhaps matches TRBD2 (6 bases). Trimming stripped 0 bases from V and 8 bases from J, with 11 bases between. Germline CDR1 is LGHNA and CDR2 is YSLEER. This CDR3 contains 14 residues. The CDR3 loop reads CASSQDTSPDEQFF. CDR3 coding DNA: TGCGCCAGCAGCCAAGATACTAGCCCCGATGAGCAGTTCTTC.

In nucleotides, the CDR3 is TGTGCCAGCAGTATAGGACCTACCGATTCGAACACCGGGGAGCTGTTTTTT. Translated, it gives CASSIGPTDSNTGELFF. V gene TRBV21-1 combines with J gene TRBJ2-2. TRBV21-1 has pseudogene status. The CDR3 has 17 amino acids.

The chain employs TRBV7-2 and TRBJ1-5, with no clear D. Per the germline V gene, CDR1 is SGHTA and CDR2 is FQGNSA. Deletions cut 1 base from V and 3 bases from J, with 7 bases between. The length of the CDR3 is 14 residues. This CDR3 reads CASSLVLANQPQHF. Here the CDR3 DNA reads TGTGCCAGCAGCTTAGTACTGGCCAATCAGCCCCAGCATTTT.

CDR3 loop: CASSSGGGLPGDYEQYF. CDR3 DNA: TGTGCCAGCAGCTCTGGGGGGGGACTTCCCGGAGACTACGAGCAGTACTTC. V is TRBV11-2 and J is TRBJ2-7, with 7 nucleotides matching TRBD2. Germline V CDR1 and CDR2: SGHAT, FQNNGV. The CDR3 contains 17 residues. V shed 4 bases, J shed 3 bases, and the junction held 15 bases outside the gene matches.

The rearrangement joins TRBV13 to TRBJ2-2; D remains unclear. The CDR3 loop spans 18 amino acids. V lost 2 bases and J 6 bases, leaving 22 bases between the germline ends. Per the germline V gene, CDR1 is PRHDT and CDR2 is FYEKMQ (reference sequence). The CDR3 here is CASSLRLGFEPRAGELFF. The CDR3 DNA follows: TGTGCCAGCAGCTTACGATTAGGTTTCGAGCCTCGCGCCGGGGAGCTGTTTTTT.

This clone has more than one count but fewer than ten. The chain joins TRBV20-1 to TRBJ1-1, with unresolved D. Germline assignment: CDR1 DFQATT and CDR2 SNEGSKA (reference sequence). The germline V and J ends were trimmed by 6 bases and 4 bases, with 9 bases remaining between them. CDR3 size: 11 residues. The CDR3 nucleotides are TGCAGTGCCCTCAGCGGCACTGAAGCTTTCTTT. This sequence encodes CSALSGTEAFF.

As concerns this clone: Different DNA sequences within this sample yield the same CDR3. The V and J genes are TRBV27 and TRBJ1-5, with TRBD1 as a possible D gene (6 bases). The V and J ends lost 2 bases and 4 bases respectively, with 9 bases between them. CDR1 and CDR2 from the germline V gene are MNHEY and SMNVEV (reference sequence). This CDR3 region has 14 residues. This chain's CDR3 is CASSLRDRNQPQHF. The CDR3 bases are TGTGCCAGCAGTTTAAGAGACAGGAATCAGCCCCAGCATTTT.

This rearrangement joins TRBV4-3 to TRBJ2-1, with a tentative D call TRBD1 (5 bases). V lost 2 bases to trimming and J lost 9 bases, with 8 bases between them. This CDR3 spans 12 amino acids. The germline V gene has CDR1 LGHNA and CDR2 YSLEER. CDR3: CASSQRGSEQFF. DNA for the CDR3: TGCGCCAGCAGCCAAAGGGGAAGTGAGCAGTTCTTC.

This chain links TRBV11-2 with TRBJ2-4; D uncertain. CDR1 SGHAT and CDR2 FQNNGV come from the germline V gene. V was clipped by 4 bases and J by 4 bases, with 11 bases between them. This CDR3 has 14 residues. CDR3 sequence reads: CASSSVAQKNIQYF. CDR3 in DNA: TGTGCCAGCAGCTCCGTCGCGCAGAAAAACATTCAGTACTTC.

This chain links TRBV27 with TRBJ2-5; D is possibly TRBD2 (6 bases). V lost 1 base and J 3 bases, leaving 18 bases between the germline ends. The germline V gene encodes CDR1 MNHEY and CDR2 SMNVEV (reference sequence). This CDR3 spans 17 amino acids. CDR3 in amino acids: CASSLWASVITEETQYF. The CDR3 region has the DNA TGTGCCAGCAGTTTATGGGCTAGCGTGATTACAGAAGAGACCCAGTACTTC.